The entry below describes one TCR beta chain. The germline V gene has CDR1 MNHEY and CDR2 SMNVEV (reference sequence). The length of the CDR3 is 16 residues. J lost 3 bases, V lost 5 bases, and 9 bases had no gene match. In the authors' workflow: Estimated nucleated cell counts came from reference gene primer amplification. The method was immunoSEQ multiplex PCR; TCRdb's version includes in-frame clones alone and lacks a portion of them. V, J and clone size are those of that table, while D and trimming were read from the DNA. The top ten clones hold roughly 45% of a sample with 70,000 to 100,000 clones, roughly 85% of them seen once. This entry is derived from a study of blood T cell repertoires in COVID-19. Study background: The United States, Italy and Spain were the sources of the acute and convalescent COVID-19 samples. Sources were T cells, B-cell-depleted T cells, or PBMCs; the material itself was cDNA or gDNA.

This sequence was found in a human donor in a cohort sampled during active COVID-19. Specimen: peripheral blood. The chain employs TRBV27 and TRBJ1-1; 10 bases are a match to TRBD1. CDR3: CASSKDRGTGYTEAFF. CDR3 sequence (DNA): TGTGCCAGCAGTAAGGACAGGGGGACTGGGTACACTGAAGCTTTCTTT.